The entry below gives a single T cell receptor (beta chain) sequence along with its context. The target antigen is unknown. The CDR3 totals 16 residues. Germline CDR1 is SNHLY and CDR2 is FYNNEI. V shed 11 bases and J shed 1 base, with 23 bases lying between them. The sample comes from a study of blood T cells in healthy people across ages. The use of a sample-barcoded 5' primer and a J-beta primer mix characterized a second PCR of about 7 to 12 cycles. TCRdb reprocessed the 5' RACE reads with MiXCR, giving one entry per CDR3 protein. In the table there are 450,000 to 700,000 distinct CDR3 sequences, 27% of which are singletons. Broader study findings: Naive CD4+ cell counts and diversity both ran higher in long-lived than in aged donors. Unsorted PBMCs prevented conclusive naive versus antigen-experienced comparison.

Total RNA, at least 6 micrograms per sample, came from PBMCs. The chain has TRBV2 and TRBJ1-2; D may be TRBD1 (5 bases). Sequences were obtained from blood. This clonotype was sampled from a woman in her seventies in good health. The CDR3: CAGGLDQGRGNYGYTF. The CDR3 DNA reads TGTGCCGGCGGACTTGATCAGGGTCGGGGTAACTATGGCTACACCTTC.